This T cell receptor (beta chain) was identified in a study of blood T cells in healthy people across ages. Broader study findings: When set beside aged donors, long-lived donors presented more naive CD4+ cells and higher diversity. Estimates drawn from one million T cells were deemed to understate diversity. There was no known CMV status for donors, so expanded clonotype changes were possibly confounded.

Losses at the gene ends were 3 bases for V and 0 bases for J; bases not matched to a gene: 15. The CDR3 has 19 residues. Germline CDR1 and CDR2: DFQATT and SNEGSKA (reference sequence). This clonotype appeared many times. The antigen is unknown. PBMCs numbering at least 6.5 million were isolated per sample. PCR was performed a second time for about 6 to 11 cycles using a sample-barcoded 5' primer and a J-beta primer mix. TCRdb reanalysed the 5' RACE reads using MiXCR and keeps one entry per CDR3 protein. The sample carries more than 700,000 distinct CDR3 sequences, around 45% recorded once. The sequence was collected from a man aged 80 or over in good health. The chain links TRBV20-1 to TRBJ2-1; 9 bases align to TRBD1. Sequencing input: blood. The CDR3 nucleotides are TGCAGTGCTAGCGCTACGGGACAGGGAGGAGGGAACTCCTACAATGAGCAGTTCTTC. Protein product: CSASATGQGGGNSYNEQFF.